The 29 T cell receptor beta chains below were found in one sample sequenced in a study of OX40 agonist ivuxolimab in advanced cancers. The protocol was immunoSEQ multiplex PCR, while the TCRdb copy is restricted to in-frame clones and leaves out a portion. The table includes about 58,000 clones, 83% detected once. The specimen was CD4+ or CD8+ T cells sorted from blood, collected in a trial of the OX40 agonist ivuxolimab. The receptor source for this set is an adult with an advanced solid tumor such as melanoma, head and neck, liver or kidney cancer.

The chain is built from TRBV5-6 and TRBJ2-3, with D possibly TRBD1 on 6 matching bases. Germline CDR1 reads SGHDT; CDR2 reads YYEEEE. This CDR3 region has 15 residues. Between the trimmed V and J ends, which lost 2 bases and 4 bases, there was a span of 14 bases. In nucleotides, the CDR3 is TGTGCCAGCAGCTTCTTACCGGGACAAGCAGATACGCAGTATTTT. This sequence encodes CASSFLPGQADTQYF.

J is TRBJ1-6 and V is TRBV7-2; D not resolved. Germline V lookup: CDR1 SGHTA, CDR2 FQGNSA. Trimming pared 3 bases from V and 3 bases from J, leaving 0 bases between. The CDR3 consists of 12 residues. The DNA of the CDR3 is TGTGCCAGCAGCTTCTATAATTCACCCCTCCACTTT. Amino acids: CASSFYNSPLHF.

V is TRBV28 and J is TRBJ2-7; no firm D call. V lost 2 bases and J 8 bases, leaving 10 bases between the germline ends. The germline V gene encodes CDR1 MDHEN and CDR2 SYDVKM. The CDR3 is 12 amino acids. The CDR3 loop is CASSLGSEKQYF. CDR3 nucleotides: TGTGCCAGCAGTTTAGGGTCAGAAAAGCAGTACTTC.

V is TRBV28 and J is TRBJ1-2; no reliable D call. Germline V gene sequence: CDR1 MDHEN, CDR2 SYDVKM. V was pared by 6 bases and J by 6 bases, with 11 bases between. The CDR3 runs 12 residues. CDR3 amino acids: CASSGIGHGYTF. The CDR3 DNA reads TGTGCCAGCAGCGGGATAGGCCATGGCTACACCTTC.

The V gene is TRBV6-6, the J gene TRBJ2-5, with 10 nucleotides matching TRBD2. The CDR3 has 15 residues. CDR1 is MNHNY, CDR2 SVGAGI, per germline (reference sequence). V lost 6 bases and J lost 2; bases outside the gene matches: 6. The CDR3 loop reads CASRIAGGKQETQYF. CDR3 DNA sequence: TGTGCCAGCAGGATAGCGGGGGGTAAACAAGAGACCCAGTACTTC.

The chain carries TRBV19 and TRBJ1-4; a weak D match, TRBD1 (5 bases). Germline V gene data show CDR1 as LNHDA and CDR2 as SQIVND (reference sequence). There are 14 residues in the CDR3. The germline V and J ends were trimmed by 3 bases and 8 bases, with 13 bases remaining between them. The CDR3 DNA reads as TGTGCCAGTAGTATCTCCAGGGATGAAGAAAAACTGTTTTTT. Its protein product is CASSISRDEEKLFF.

The J gene is TRBJ2-6, the V gene TRBV19, with 9 bases lining up with TRBD1. This CDR3 has 18 residues. The germline gives CDR1 LNHDA, CDR2 SQIVND (reference sequence). With 3 bases clipped from V and 2 bases from J, the junction kept 8 bases outside the gene matches. CDR3 sequence reads: CASSMLGQGLPGANVLTF. As DNA, the CDR3 is TGTGCCAGTAGTATGTTGGGACAGGGACTTCCTGGGGCCAACGTCCTGACTTTC.

This chain uses TRBV2 with TRBJ1-2; D not certain. Deletions cut 5 bases from V and 4 bases from J, with 5 bases between. This CDR3 is 11 amino acids long. Germline loops: CDR1 SNHLY, CDR2 FYNNEI. CDR3 DNA sequence: TGTGCCAGCAGTTACAGCTATGGCTACACCTTC. It encodes CASSYSYGYTF.

The gene calls are TRBV9 and TRBJ2-1, with D possibly TRBD1 on 5 matching bases. Germline-derived CDR1 and CDR2 are SGDLS and YYNGEE. Deletions cut 2 bases from V and 4 bases from J, with 10 bases between. There are 14 residues in the CDR3. The CDR3 here is CASSVQGAYNEQFF. The DNA for the CDR3 is TGTGCCAGCAGCGTGCAGGGTGCATACAATGAGCAGTTCTTC.

This chain links TRBV2 with TRBJ2-7; D unclear. The CDR3 runs to 14 residues. Germline CDR1 is SNHLY and CDR2 is FYNNEI. The V and J ends lost 6 bases and 0 bases respectively, with 12 bases between them. For the CDR3, the DNA is TGTGCCAGCAGGTTTGACGGAAGCTCCTACGAGCAGTACTTC. Translation: CASRFDGSSYEQYF.

The rearrangement uses TRBV4-2 and TRBJ1-2, with 9 bases lining up with TRBD1. CDR1 is LGHNA, CDR2 YNFKEQ, per germline. After removal of 4 bases from V and 1 base from J, the junction contained 10 bases not matched to a gene. The CDR3 runs to 17 residues. DNA of the CDR3: TGTGCCAGCAGCCCGTCCGGGACAGGGATTAGTAACTATGGCTACACCTTC. Translating it yields CASSPSGTGISNYGYTF.

The gene calls are TRBV2 and TRBJ2-2; tentative D call: TRBD1 (5 bases). Germline V CDR1 and CDR2: SNHLY, FYNNEI. Trimming left V 7 bases short and J 8 bases short, with 11 bases between. There are 12 residues in the CDR3. The CDR3 DNA reads TGTGCCAGCACAGGGTCTGGAGGGGAGCTGTTTTTT. Translating gives CASTGSGGELFF.

This chain connects TRBV10-3 to TRBJ2-1; tentatively, D is TRBD1 (6 bases). V shed 2 bases and J shed 5 bases, with 10 bases lying between them. The CDR3 loop spans 14 amino acids. CDR1 and CDR2 from the germline V gene are ENHRY and SYGVKD. The CDR3, as DNA: TGTGCCATCAGTGAGACGGCAGGGGACAATGAGCAGTTCTTC. Translation: CAISETAGDNEQFF.

J is TRBJ1-1 and V is TRBV9; D remains ambiguous. V was clipped by 3 bases and J by 4 bases, with 13 bases between them. Germline CDR1 is SGDLS and CDR2 is YYNGEE. This CDR3 region has 14 residues. The CDR3 sequence is CASSATPGSTEAFF. Here the CDR3 DNA reads TGTGCCAGCAGCGCCACGCCCGGGAGCACTGAAGCTTTCTTT.

The J gene is TRBJ1-5, the V gene TRBV5-4, with a weak D call TRBD1 (5 bases). The V and J ends lost 9 bases and 0 bases respectively, with 10 bases between them. Per the germline V gene, CDR1 is SGHNT and CDR2 is YYREEE (reference sequence). The CDR3 has 13 amino acids. The chain's CDR3 is CATGADSNQPQHF. CDR3 sequence (DNA): TGTGCCACCGGGGCGGATAGCAATCAGCCCCAGCATTTT.

The chain links TRBV4-1 to TRBJ1-1; TRBD1 aligns across 8 bases. The germline V gene encodes CDR1 MGHRA and CDR2 YSYEKL. CDR3 length: 15 amino acids. With V trimmed by 4 bases and J by 3 bases, 7 bases remained unmatched. The CDR3 region is CASSLGQGADTEAFF. The CDR3 bases are TGCGCCAGCAGCCTGGGCCAGGGGGCGGACACTGAAGCTTTCTTT.

This clone was counted between two and nine times. The chain joins TRBV28 to TRBJ1-3; no firm D call. CDR1 MDHEN and CDR2 SYDVKM come from the germline V gene. CDR3 length: 11 residues. V gave up 2 bases and J gave up 7 bases, with 3 bases separating them. The chain's CDR3 is CASSLLNTIYF. DNA of the CDR3: TGTGCCAGCAGTTTACTGAACACCATATATTTT.

The chain combines TRBV7-2 with TRBJ2-2; the D gene could be TRBD1 or TRBD2 (5 bases each). Germline values: CDR1 SGHTA, CDR2 FQGNSA. V was cut by 1 base and J by 7 bases, with 22 bases left in between. The CDR3 sequence is 18 residues long. The CDR3 sequence is CASSLGLSRGRRGGELFF. The CDR3, as DNA: TGTGCCAGCAGCTTAGGGTTAAGCCGGGGCCGAAGGGGCGGGGAGCTGTTTTTT.

The rearrangement links TRBV6-1 to TRBJ2-7; 7 bases match TRBD2. The V gene's germline CDR1 is MNHNS and CDR2 SASEGT. Unmatched junction bases numbered 7, after V lost 2 bases and J lost 3 bases. The CDR3 is made up of 15 amino acids. The CDR3: CASSENPSGFYEQYF. CDR3 DNA: TGTGCCAGCAGTGAAAACCCTAGCGGTTTCTACGAGCAGTACTTC.

The chain recombines TRBV2 with TRBJ2-7, with TRBD1 identical over 8 bases. CDR3 size: 16 residues. Losses at the gene ends were 6 bases for V and 2 bases for J; bases not matched to a gene: 12. Germline V gene lookup returns CDR1 SNHLY and CDR2 FYNNEI. The chain's CDR3 is CASRRRPGTGTYEQYF. Here the CDR3 DNA reads TGTGCCAGCAGACGACGTCCCGGGACAGGCACCTACGAGCAGTACTTC. Complete variable domain (other parts from reference TRBV2 and TRBJ2-7): EPEVTQTPSHQVTQMGQEVILRCVPISNHLYFYWYRQILGQKVEFLVSFYNNEISEKSEIFDDQFSVERPDGSNFTLKIRSTKLEDSAMYFCASRRRPGTGTYEQYFGPGTRLTVT.

The chain is built from TRBV7-9 and TRBJ1-4, with D possibly TRBD1 on 6 matching bases. V lost 7 bases and J lost 6, with 15 bases in between. This CDR3 has 14 residues. Germline values: CDR1 SEHNR, CDR2 FQNEAQ (reference sequence). DNA for the CDR3: TGTGCCAGCACCTTCTGGGGGGCAGATGAAAAACTGTTTTTT. It encodes CASTFWGADEKLFF. Complete variable domain (other parts from reference TRBV7-9 and TRBJ1-4): DTGVSQNPRHKITKRGQNVTFRCDPISEHNRLYWYRQTLGQGPEFLTYFQNEAQLEKSRLLSDRFSAERPKGSFSTLEIQRTEQGDSAMYLCASTFWGADEKLFFGSGTQLSVL.

Written as DNA, the CDR3 is TGTGCCATCAGTGAAAAATTCAGGGTGGGGACTGAAGCTTTCTTT. Its translation: CAISEKFRVGTEAFF. This rearrangement joins TRBV10-3 to TRBJ1-1, with D perhaps TRBD1 (5 bases). The germline V and J ends were trimmed by 3 bases and 5 bases, with 16 bases remaining between them. The germline CDR1 and CDR2 sequences are ENHRY and SYGVKD. This CDR3 is built from 15 residues.

V is TRBV19 and J is TRBJ2-5, with D perhaps matching TRBD1 (5 bases). With 3 bases removed from V and 3 bases from J, the gap between germline ends came to 14 bases. CDR3 size: 15 residues. Germline V gene sequence: CDR1 LNHDA, CDR2 SQIVND (reference sequence). The CDR3 nucleotides are TGTGCCAGTAGTATTAGTTTTCGCAGGGAAGAGACCCAGTACTTC. It specifies CASSISFRREETQYF.

The count of this clone is one. The chain uses TRBV5-6 and TRBJ2-5, with 11 bases identical to TRBD2. Germline V CDR1 and CDR2: SGHDT, YYEEEE. The CDR3 has 15 residues. V shed 0 bases, J shed 4 bases, and the junction held 2 bases outside the gene matches. CDR3 sequence: CASSLGLAGGETQYF. Written as DNA, the CDR3 is TGTGCCAGCAGCTTGGGTCTAGCGGGGGGAGAGACCCAGTACTTC.

The chain links TRBV11-3 to TRBJ2-5; 9 nucleotides match TRBD2. Losses at the gene ends were 3 bases for V and 5 bases for J; bases not matched to a gene: 7. Looked up from germline, CDR1 is SGHNT and CDR2 is YENEEA. The CDR3 sequence is 15 residues long. The CDR3 region has the DNA TGTGCCAGCAGCTTTGGACTAGCGCGTGAGGAGACCCAGTACTTC. Amino acid sequence: CASSFGLAREETQYF.

This clone was detected only a few times. V usage is TRBV5-1 and J usage is TRBJ2-1; 15 bases match TRBD2. Trimming cost V 2 bases and J 12 bases; bases outside gene matches: 6. The CDR3 extends over 15 amino acids. Germline CDR1 is SGHRS and CDR2 is YFSETQ. The CDR3 loop is CASSLGLAGGQSQFF. The CDR3 bases are TGCGCCAGCAGCTTAGGACTAGCGGGGGGGCAGTCGCAGTTCTTC.

This chain connects TRBV9 to TRBJ2-2; D might be TRBD2 (5 bases). The CDR3 is made up of 13 amino acids. Trimming cost V 2 bases and J 7 bases, with 9 bases left between them. Germline V lookup: CDR1 SGDLS, CDR2 YYNGEE. This CDR3 reads CASSVPGNGELFF. CDR3 DNA sequence: TGTGCCAGCAGCGTCCCGGGGAACGGGGAGCTGTTTTTT.

The rearrangement links TRBV25-1 to TRBJ2-7; possible D gene TRBD2, 7 bases. In germline, CDR1 is MGHDK, CDR2 SYGVNS. The V and J ends lost 1 base and 5 bases respectively, with 15 bases between them. This CDR3 spans 15 amino acids. Here the CDR3 reads CASSESGGEVHEQYF. Here the CDR3 DNA reads TGTGCCAGCAGTGAATCGGGGGGCGAGGTCCACGAGCAGTACTTC.

The genes are TRBV7-2 and TRBJ1-2; D gene unclear. Germline V gives CDR1 SGHTA, CDR2 FQGNSA. The CDR3 covers 14 residues. Trimming shortened V by 1 base and J by 5 bases, and 11 bases separated the two germline ends. The CDR3 nucleotides read TGTGCCAGCAGCTTAGATTTCGTAGGATATGGCTACACCTTC. Its translation: CASSLDFVGYGYTF.